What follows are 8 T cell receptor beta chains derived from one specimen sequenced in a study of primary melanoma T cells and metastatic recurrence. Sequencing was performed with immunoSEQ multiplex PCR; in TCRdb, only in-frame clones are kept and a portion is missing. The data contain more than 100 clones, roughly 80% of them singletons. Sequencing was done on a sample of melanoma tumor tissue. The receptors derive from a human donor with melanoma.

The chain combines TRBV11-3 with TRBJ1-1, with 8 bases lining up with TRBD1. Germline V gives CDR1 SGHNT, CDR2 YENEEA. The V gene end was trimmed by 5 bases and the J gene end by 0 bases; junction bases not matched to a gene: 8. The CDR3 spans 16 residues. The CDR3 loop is CASSLTRQGLNTEAFF. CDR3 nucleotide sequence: TGTGCCAGCAGCCTTACCCGACAGGGGTTGAACACTGAAGCTTTCTTT.

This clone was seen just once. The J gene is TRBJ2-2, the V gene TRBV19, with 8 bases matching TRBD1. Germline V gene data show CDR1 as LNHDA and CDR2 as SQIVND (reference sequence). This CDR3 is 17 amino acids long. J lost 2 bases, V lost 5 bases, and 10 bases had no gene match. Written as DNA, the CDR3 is TGTGCCAGTAGTCGAAGGGCCGGGACAGGAAACACCGGGGAGCTGTTTTTT. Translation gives CASSRRAGTGNTGELFF.

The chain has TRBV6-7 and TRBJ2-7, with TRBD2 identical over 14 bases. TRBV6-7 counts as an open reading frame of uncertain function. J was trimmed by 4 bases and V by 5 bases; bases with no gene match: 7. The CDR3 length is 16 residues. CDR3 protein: CASSEGTSGSYYEQYF. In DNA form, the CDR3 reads TGTGCCAGCAGTGAAGGGACTAGCGGGAGTTATTACGAGCAGTACTTC.

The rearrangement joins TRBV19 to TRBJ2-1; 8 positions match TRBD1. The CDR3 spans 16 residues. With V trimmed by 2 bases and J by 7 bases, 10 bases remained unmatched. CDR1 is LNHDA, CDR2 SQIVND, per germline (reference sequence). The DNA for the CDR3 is TGTGCCAGTAGTATATCGCGGGACAGGAGTTATAATGAGCAGTTCTTC. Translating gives CASSISRDRSYNEQFF.

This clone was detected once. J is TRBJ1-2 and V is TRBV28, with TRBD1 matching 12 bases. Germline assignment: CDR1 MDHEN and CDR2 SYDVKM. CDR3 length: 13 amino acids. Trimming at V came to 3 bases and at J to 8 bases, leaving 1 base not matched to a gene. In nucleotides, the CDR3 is TGTGCCAGCAGTTTGGGGACAGGGGGCGGCTACACCTTC. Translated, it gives CASSLGTGGGYTF.

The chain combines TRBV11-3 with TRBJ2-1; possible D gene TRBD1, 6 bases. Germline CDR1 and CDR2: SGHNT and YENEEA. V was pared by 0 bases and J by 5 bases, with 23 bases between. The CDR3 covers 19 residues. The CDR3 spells CASSLDSSRGPPGDNEQFF. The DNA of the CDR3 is TGTGCCAGCAGCTTAGATTCGTCCAGGGGTCCCCCAGGCGACAATGAGCAGTTCTTC.

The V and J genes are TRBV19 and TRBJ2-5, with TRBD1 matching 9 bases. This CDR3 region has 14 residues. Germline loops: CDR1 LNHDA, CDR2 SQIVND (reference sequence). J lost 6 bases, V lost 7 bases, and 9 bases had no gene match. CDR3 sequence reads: CASNPGTGWQTQYF. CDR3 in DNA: TGTGCCAGTAACCCCGGGACAGGGTGGCAGACCCAGTACTTC.

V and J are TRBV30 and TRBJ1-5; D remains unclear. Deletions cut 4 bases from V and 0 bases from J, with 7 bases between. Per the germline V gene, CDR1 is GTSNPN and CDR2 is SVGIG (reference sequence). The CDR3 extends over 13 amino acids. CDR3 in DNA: TGTGCCTGGAATTCGGATAGCAATCAGCCCCAGCATTTT. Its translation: CAWNSDSNQPQHF. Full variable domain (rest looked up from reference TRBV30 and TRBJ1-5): SQTIHQWPATLVQPVGSPLSLECTVEGTSNPNLYWYRQAAGRGLQLLFYSVGIGQISSEVPQNLSASRPQDRQFILSSKKLLLSDSGFYLCAWNSDSNQPQHFGDGTRLSIL.